This T cell receptor (beta chain) is drawn from a study of T cell responses to AZD1222 COVID-19 vaccine. Study-wide points: The number of AZD1222 recipients seropositive at baseline was only five or six. Reportedly, nearly half of unique spike TCRs recognized epitopes outside B.1.351/B.1.1.7 mutations.

Worth noting for this clone: Its cognate antigen is unknown.

Germline V gene data show CDR1 as MNHNS and CDR2 as SASEGT. The CDR3 sequence is 11 residues long. V was trimmed by 6 bases and J by 8 bases, leaving 11 bases between them. Sequenced by immunoSEQ multiplex PCR; TCRdb stores in-frame clones only, minus some. The table shows about 93,000 clones, with 86% occurring only once. The sequence was collected from an adult in good health. This rearrangement joins TRBV6-1 to TRBJ2-7; D gene unclear. The input for sequencing was peripheral blood, taken on day 0 of AZD1222 vaccination. The CDR3 region has the DNA TGTGCCAGCAGCCGTAGTGGGCAGCAGTACTTC. Amino acids: CASSRSGQQYF.